The rows below give T cell receptor beta chains drawn from one sample of a study of T cell repertoires in cytomegalovirus infection. TCRdb re-derived calls from the reads in MiXCR, one entry per CDR3 protein. The repertoire holds approximately 910,000 distinct CDR3 sequences, with about a third as singletons. Antigen specificity for these receptors is unknown. Source: cultured CD8+ T cells from PBMCs, taken from culture after CMV antigen stimulation. The receptors derive from a human donor in good health (CMV status not recorded). Some clones in this sample may be carry-over from other donors' samples. Both conserved end residues are part of each CDR3. Fields, in order: V gene, J gene, D gene, clone size, CDR3 protein, CDR3 DNA. D genes are given only for firm matches. Only part of the rows carry a size: once, few, many, or a class if the clone is expanded.

>TRBV7-6|TRBJ2-6|NA|many
CASSLTDNGANVLTF
TGTGCCAGCAGCTTGACAGACAACGGGGCCAACGTCCTGACTTTC
>TRBV19|TRBJ2-2|NA|NA
CASSPWTANTGELFF
TGTGCCAGTAGTCCCTGGACAGCGAACACCGGGGAGCTGTTTTTT
>TRBV28|TRBJ1-1|NA|once
CASSGGPGFGGAEAFF
TGTGCCAGCAGCGGAGGTCCCGGCTTCGGGGGCGCTGAAGCTTTCTTT
>TRBV6-6|TRBJ2-7|NA|NA
CASSYQQGGYEQYF
TGTGCCAGCAGTTACCAACAGGGCGGCTACGAGCAGTACTTC
>TRBV3-1|TRBJ2-5|NA|few
CASSQDWDTSQETQYF
TGTGCCAGCAGCCAAGATTGGGACACGAGTCAAGAGACCCAGTACTTC
>TRBV27|TRBJ2-1|TRBD1|NA
CASSLLWTGLSEQFF
TGTGCCAGCAGTCTCCTTTGGACAGGGTTATCTGAGCAGTTCTTC
>TRBV27|TRBJ1-1|NA|NA
CASRSVAEAFF
TGTGCCAGCAGATCGGTGGCTGAAGCTTTCTTT
>TRBV7-6|TRBJ2-5|NA|NA
CASSWRQQETQYF
TGTGCCAGCAGCTGGCGACAGCAAGAGACCCAGTACTTC
>TRBV6-2/TRBV6-3|TRBJ2-5|NA|NA
CASSYFRQIEETQYF
TGTGCCAGCAGTTACTTTAGGCAGATTGAAGAGACCCAGTACTTC
>TRBV7-2|TRBJ1-1|NA|many
CASSLAEGGDTEAFF
TGTGCCAGCAGCTTAGCGGAAGGGGGAGACACTGAAGCTTTCTTT
>TRBV10-1|TRBJ2-1|TRBD2|NA
CASSEVAGGRPYNEQFF
TGCGCCAGCAGTGAGGTGGCGGGGGGGCGTCCCTACAATGAGCAGTTCTTC
>TRBV7-9|TRBJ1-4|NA|many
CASSPETGGNEKLFF
TGTGCCAGCAGCCCCGAGACAGGCGGTAATGAAAAACTGTTTTTT
>TRBV4-1|TRBJ2-3|NA|NA
CASSQGVGGSDTQYF
TGCGCCAGCAGCCAAGGGGTCGGGGGATCCGATACGCAGTATTTT
>TRBV7-6|TRBJ2-1|NA|few
CASSRREPSYNEQFF
TGTGCCAGCAGCCGCCGAGAACCCTCCTACAATGAGCAGTTCTTC
>TRBV5-4|TRBJ2-3|NA|NA
CASSPLGLAGGTDTQYF
TGTGCCAGCAGCCCCCTTGGGCTAGCAGGGGGCACAGATACGCAGTATTTT
>TRBV28|TRBJ2-5|NA|few
CASQGRPNSETQYF
TGTGCCAGCCAGGGGAGGCCCAACTCCGAGACCCAGTACTTC
>TRBV29-1|TRBJ2-6|TRBD1|NA
CSVTQGAVAGTNVLTF
TGCAGCGTTACACAGGGGGCAGTGGCTGGGACCAACGTCCTGACTTTC
>TRBV4-1|TRBJ1-2|NA|NA
CASSQGSLYGYTF
TGTGCCAGCAGCCAAGGATCACTCTATGGCTACACCTTC
>TRBV2|TRBJ2-7|NA|NA
CASNRLLQGTSYEQYF
TGTGCCAGCAATCGGCTGCTACAGGGGACTTCCTACGAGCAGTACTTC
>TRBV6-8|TRBJ2-2|TRBD2|NA
CASSYLSSGGGGELFF
TGTGCCAGCAGTTACTTATCTAGCGGGGGCGGCGGGGAGCTGTTTTTT
>TRBV7-9|TRBJ1-1|NA|few
CASSPWGDRNTEAFF
TGTGCCAGCAGCCCGTGGGGCGACAGGAACACTGAAGCTTTCTTT
>TRBV7-7|TRBJ2-5|NA|few
CASSPGPTTQYF
TGTGCTAGCAGCCCGGGTCCTACGACCCAGTACTTC
>TRBV24-1|TRBJ2-2|NA|few
CATSDPLTANTGELFF
TGTGCCACCAGTGATCCCCTGACAGCGAACACCGGGGAGCTGTTTTTT
>TRBV5-1|TRBJ1-5|NA|once
CASSLGLGQFCLLVEGNQPQHF
TGCGCCAGCAGCTTGGGGCTCGGACAGTTCTGTTTGCTCGTGGAAGGCAATCAGCCCCAGCATTTT
>TRBV2|TRBJ1-5|TRBD1|few
CANNPGTGVYQPQHF
TGTGCCAACAACCCCGGGACAGGGGTTTATCAGCCCCAGCATTTT
>TRBV27|TRBJ2-1|NA|many
CASSLLGPYNEQFF
TGTGCCAGCAGTTTGCTTGGCCCCTACAATGAGCAGTTCTTC
>TRBV6-2/TRBV6-3|TRBJ2-1|TRBD2|few
CASSYSTGGAEQFF
TGTGCCAGCAGTTACTCGACCGGGGGGGCCGAGCAGTTCTTC
>TRBV6-6|TRBJ1-5|NA|NA
CASSGTKTVIDQPQHF
TGTGCCAGCAGTGGAACAAAGACAGTAATCGATCAGCCCCAGCATTTT
>TRBV6-1|TRBJ2-5|NA|once
CASSEGRGALETQYF
TGTGCCAGCAGTGAAGGCCGGGGGGCGTTAGAGACCCAGTACTTC
>TRBV4-3|TRBJ2-3|NA|NA
CASSQIKGDTQYF
TGCGCCAGCAGCCAAATAAAAGGAGATACGCAGTATTTT
>TRBV7-9|TRBJ1-1|NA|NA
CASRSSDLLNTEAFF
TGTGCCAGCAGGTCGTCGGACCTTTTGAACACTGAAGCTTTCTTT
>TRBV18|TRBJ1-5|TRBD1|NA
CASSPTRTGLEYQPQHF
TGTGCCAGCTCACCAACCCGGACAGGGCTTGAATATCAGCCCCAGCATTTT
>TRBV5-6|TRBJ1-2|NA|NA
CASSYRETSYGYTF
TGTGCCAGCAGCTACAGGGAGACGAGCTATGGCTACACCTTC
>TRBV19|TRBJ1-1|NA|NA
CASSARTTEAFF
TGTGCCAGTAGTGCAAGGACAACTGAAGCTTTCTTT
>TRBV20-1|TRBJ1-2|NA|few
CSAREGPGYTF
TGCAGTGCTAGAGAAGGGCCTGGCTACACCTTC
>TRBV12-3/TRBV12-4|TRBJ2-3|TRBD2|NA
CASSLAGGDTDTQYF
TGTGCCAGCAGTCTAGCGGGGGGGGACACAGATACGCAGTATTTT
>TRBV14|TRBJ1-1|NA|NA
CASSHRSAEAFF
TGTGCCAGCAGCCACCGATCGGCTGAAGCTTTCTTT
>TRBV19|TRBJ2-1|NA|many
CASSLDRYNEQFF
TGTGCCAGTAGCCTGGACAGATACAATGAGCAGTTCTTC
>TRBV11-2|TRBJ2-1|NA|NA
CASSLEGWGEQFF
TGTGCCAGCAGCTTAGAAGGGTGGGGTGAGCAGTTCTTC